In its sample, the clone carrying this TCR beta chain was seen once. The assay was immunoSEQ multiplex PCR, and TCRdb's table has in-frame clones only and misses some. The sample shows some 200,000 clones, 80% to 90% of them seen only once. The data derive from a study of blood T cell repertoires in COVID-19. Study information: From T cells, B-cell-depleted T cells, or PBMCs came the material, which was cDNA or gDNA.

V lost 0 bases to trimming and J lost 3 bases; unmatched junction nucleotides: 7. The CDR3 covers 17 residues. Participants spanned ages roughly 18 to 90 years and resided in some 22 US areas. This TCR was sampled from a woman in her late teens or twenties in a cohort exposed to, infected with or recovered from COVID-19 (not recorded which). Sequencing used PBMCs or T cells enriched from blood (not recorded which). V gene TRBV23-1 combines with J gene TRBJ2-5, with 10 nucleotides matching TRBD1. TRBV23-1 is recorded as an ORF, its role being uncertain. The CDR3 nucleotides read TGCGCCAGCAGTCAATCGCGGGCGGGGACAGGGGAAGAGACCCAGTACTTC. It codes for CASSQSRAGTGEETQYF.